The entry that follows covers one T cell receptor beta chain sequence. The data originate from a study of OX40 agonist ivuxolimab in advanced cancers. For the study at large: While on treatment, patients had intravenous ivuxolimab at 0.01 to 10 mg/kg every 2 weeks.

Assay: immunoSEQ multiplex PCR; the TCRdb copy retains only in-frame clones and omits some. The repertoire holds over 75,000 clones, with roughly 94% as singletons. This CDR3 has 18 amino acids. The germline V gene encodes CDR1 SGHTA and CDR2 FQGNSA. The V gene end was trimmed by 1 base and the J gene end by 3 bases; junction bases not matched to a gene: 10. The V gene is TRBV7-2, the J gene TRBJ2-7; 12 positions agree with TRBD2. Sequencing used CD4+ or CD8+ T cells sorted from blood, obtained in a trial of the OX40 agonist ivuxolimab. This TCR came from an adult with an advanced solid tumor such as melanoma, head and neck, liver or kidney cancer. The CDR3 sequence: CASSLGGLAGNLLYEQYF. The CDR3 DNA reads as TGTGCCAGCAGCTTAGGGGGACTAGCGGGCAATCTGCTCTACGAGCAGTACTTC. The complete variable domain, with remaining parts taken from reference TRBV7-2 and TRBJ2-7, reads GAGVSQSPSNKVTEKGKDVELRCDPISGHTALYWYRQSLGQGLEFLIYFQGNSAPDKSGLPSDRFSAERTGGSVSTLTIQRTQQEDSAVYLCASSLGGLAGNLLYEQYFGPGTRLTVT.